This T cell receptor (beta chain) derives from a study of vaccination effects on CD4 cells after COVID-19. The study, taken as a whole, reports: Cross-reaction with common cold coronaviruses was seen in only 1 of 255 vaccine-induced clones from healthy vaccinees. Clones arising from infection and from vaccination showed marked clonal contraction late after vaccination.

Germline CDR1 reads MNHNS; CDR2 reads SASEGT. The CDR3 contains 14 residues. Culture proceeded for nine to eleven days, and CD4+ T cells were then isolated. Having tested negative for nucleocapsid antibodies, the vaccine recipients showed no prior SARS-CoV-2 infection. IL-2 medium was substituted for half the medium on days 3 and 7. In regard to this clone: As yet, its antigen is unknown. Relative to the germline gene, one junction end is altered; a read error may explain this.

This table comes from immunoSEQ multiplex PCR, and its TCRdb copy is limited to in-frame clones, with some not included. Among some 36,000 clones listed, approximately 67% were seen once. The sequence derives from a human donor who received a COVID-19 vaccine. V usage is TRBV6-1 and J usage is TRBJ1-4; no clear D. Specimen: CD4+ T cells from PBMCs cultured without peptide, collected before COVID-19 vaccination. The chain's CDR3 is CASIEPGSSEKLFF. In nucleotides, the CDR3 is TGTGCCAGCATTGAACCGGGTTCTAGTGAAAAACTGTTTTTT.